A selection of T cell receptor beta chains follows, all from one sample in a study of tumor-infiltrating lymphocytes in primary liver carcinoma. Via MiXCR, TCRdb re-called the multiplex PCR reads, giving one row per CDR3 protein. In the table there are around 79,000 distinct CDR3 sequences, about three quarters of which are singletons. The sample was tumor-adjacent normal liver tissue. The receptor set was obtained from a man between 35 and 55 years old with primary liver carcinoma and hepatitis B virus infection. Both conserved end residues are part of each CDR3. A D gene is named only where the DNA matches it firmly. A row's size may be missing; if present it is once, few, many or a size class.

clone_size	d_call	j_call	v_call	cdr3_nt	cdr3_aa
large	TRBD2	TRBJ2-1	TRBV11-2	TGTGCCAGCAGCCCCGGGACTAGCAACTACAATGAGCAGTTCTTC	CASSPGTSNYNEQFF
-	TRBD1	TRBJ2-7	TRBV6-2/TRBV6-3	TGTGCCAGCAGCCAGGGACAGGGTTCCTACGAGCAGTACTTC	CASSQGQGSYEQYF
once	-	TRBJ2-5	TRBV11-2	TGTGCCAGCAGCTTATATCAGTGGTCTAGCAGGAGAGGAGAGACCCAGTACTTC	CASSLYQWSSRRGETQYF
-	-	TRBJ1-3	TRBV10-3	TGTGCCGTCAGTGAGTCGTGTGTCCCCTTTAGGGGAGAAGGAAACGCCATATATTTT	CAVSESCVPFRGEGNAIYF
-	TRBD2	TRBJ2-2	TRBV5-1	TGCGCCAACAGCTACGTAGCGGGATTTACCGTGGAGCTGTTTTTT	CANSYVAGFTVELFF
-	TRBD1	TRBJ1-3	TRBV6-5	TGTGCCAGCAGTCACGGTCCGAAGACAGGGATCGCTGGAAACACCATATATTTT	CASSHGPKTGIAGNTIYF
-	-	TRBJ1-1	TRBV11-2	TGTGCCAGCAGCTTAGTAGCTAACACTGAGTCTTTCTTT	CASSLVANTESFF
-	-	TRBJ2-2	TRBV19	TGTGCCAGTAGTATAGTAGTCTCCGGGGCCGGGGAGCTGTTTTTT	CASSIVVSGAGELFF
-	-	TRBJ1-2	TRBV4-1	TGCGCCAGCAGCGAGATAGCTAACTATGGCTACACCTTC	CASSEIANYGYTF
-	TRBD2	TRBJ2-5	TRBV11-2	TGTACCAGCAGCTTAGATCTATGGTCTAGCGGGAGAGGAGAGACCCAGTACTTC	CTSSLDLWSSGRGETQYF
-	-	TRBJ2-2	TRBV11-2	TGTGTCAGCAACTTGCGTTGGGACCCTACCGGGGAGCTGTTTTTT	CVSNLRWDPTGELFF
-	-	TRBJ2-2	TRBV4-2	TGTGACAGCAGCCAAGATCTGGCAGGGCAAGGGGAGCTGTTTTTT	CDSSQDLAGQGELFF
-	-	TRBJ1-2	TRBV6-5	TGTGGCAGCAAAGATGCGACAGGTGTAGTCTATGGCTACACCTTC	CGSKDATGVVYGYTF
many	TRBD2	TRBJ2-5	TRBV11-3	TGTGCCAGCAGCACAGGGACTAGCGGGAGCGTGGAGACCCAGTACTTC	CASSTGTSGSVETQYF
many	TRBD1	TRBJ2-5	TRBV29-1	TGCAGCGTGTGGGGGACAGGGGAGACCCAGTACTTC	CSVWGTGETQYF
-	TRBD2	TRBJ2-3	TRBV5-1	TGCGCCAGCAGGAGGTTGGCGGGAGGCGGCCCAGATACGCAGTATTTT	CASRRLAGGGPDTQYF
few	TRBD1	TRBJ1-6	TRBV28	TGTGCCAGCAGTTTTGACAGGGGGCTGGGATCACCCCTCCACTTT	CASSFDRGLGSPLHF
many	-	TRBJ2-4	TRBV7-8	TGTGCCAGCAGCTTAGCGGGGGAGAACATTCAGTACTTC	CASSLAGENIQYF
-	-	TRBJ2-7	TRBV29-1	TGCAGCGCCACCAAGAACAGCTACGAGCAGTACTTC	CSATKNSYEQYF
-	-	TRBJ2-3	TRBV5-4	TGTGCCAGCAGCATGGAGAGTTTCGATACGCAGTATTTT	CASSMESFDTQYF
-	-	TRBJ2-5	TRBV29-1	TGCAGTGTTGAAAGGTCTATCTATGAGACCCAGTACTTC	CSVERSIYETQYF
-	TRBD2	TRBJ2-7	TRBV9	TGTGCCAGCGGGGGGGGTAGGAACGAGCAGTACTTC	CASGGGRNEQYF
-	TRBD2	TRBJ2-1	TRBV30	TGTGCCTGGAGCGAAGGGTCTAGCGGGGTAAATGAGCAGTTATTC	CAWSEGSSGVNEQLF
-	TRBD2	TRBJ2-1	TRBV4-3	TGCGCCAGCAGTCAAGGGTTAGGACTAGTGGGAGGGCCCACTAGCTCCTACAATGAGCAGTTCTTC	CASSQGLGLVGGPTSSYNEQFF
-	-	TRBJ2-7	TRBV5-1	TGCGCCAGCAGCTCCGGACAAGGGGCTAGCGAGCAGTACTTC	CASSSGQGASEQYF
-	-	TRBJ1-1	TRBV18	TGTGCCAGCCGTGAACAGGGAGACACTGAAGCTTTCTTT	CASREQGDTEAFF
-	TRBD1	TRBJ2-2	TRBV29-1	TGCAGCCCACGGACAGGGTCGGGGGAGCTGTTTTTT	CSPRTGSGELFF
-	-	TRBJ2-1	TRBV11-2	TGTGCCAGCAACCCAGCTATCGGAGCCGGTCTGAGCTCCTACAATGAGCAGTTCTTC	CASNPAIGAGLSSYNEQFF
many	-	TRBJ2-1	TRBV7-9	TGTGCCAGCAGCTTAGTGGATGAGCAGTTCTTC	CASSLVDEQFF
once	-	TRBJ2-5	TRBV29-1	TGCAGCGTGGCCGACAGGTTCCATGAGACCCAGTACTTC	CSVADRFHETQYF
many	-	TRBJ1-5	TRBV5-4	TGTGCCAGCAGCTTGGGGGGCAGGGGTAGCAATCAGCCCCAGCATTTT	CASSLGGRGSNQPQHF
-	-	TRBJ2-5	TRBV6-2/TRBV6-3	TGTGCCAGCTGTGAGCGCCGGGACTTAACAGAGACCCAGTACTTC	CASCERRDLTETQYF
many	-	TRBJ2-3	TRBV11-2	TGTGCCAGCAGCTTTCTCTCACCTAGCACAGATACGCAGTATTTT	CASSFLSPSTDTQYF
-	TRBD1	TRBJ2-2	TRBV29-1	TGCAGCATTGAAGGACAGGGGTCCGGGGAACTGTTTTTC	CSIEGQGSGELFF
-	-	TRBJ2-1	TRBV6-6	TGTGTCAGCAGTTGCTCTTACAGGGATGGGGAGCTGTTCTTC	CVSSCSYRDGELFF
-	TRBD1	TRBJ2-2	TRBV6-2/TRBV6-3	TGTGCCAGCAGGACTGGGACAGGGGACACTGGGGAGCTGGTTTTT	CASRTGTGDTGELVF
-	-	TRBJ2-1	TRBV11-2	TGTGTCAGTGCGTCCTACAATGAGCAGCTCTTC	CVSASYNEQLF
-	-	TRBJ1-2	TRBV4-3	TGCACCAGTAGCCAGGCAGGAGCAGGGAGGAACTATGGCTACACCTTC	CTSSQAGAGRNYGYTF
-	-	TRBJ2-7	TRBV6-5	TGTGCCAGCAGTTACCGGCCGGGACATAGCGAGCAGTACTTC	CASSYRPGHSEQYF
-	-	TRBJ2-3	TRBV6-2/TRBV6-3	TGTGCCAACAGTTACTCGCAATCGGGGGTTCCCACAGATGCGCAGTATTTT	CANSYSQSGVPTDAQYF
-	-	TRBJ2-3	TRBV6-6	TGTGCCATCAGTCGCCGGGCCGAACCTGATACGCAGTATTTT	CAISRRAEPDTQYF
-	TRBD2	TRBJ2-7	TRBV6-1	TGTGCCATCAGTGAAGTGACTAGCGGGAGTGACAAGCAGTACTTC	CAISEVTSGSDKQYF
-	-	TRBJ2-7	TRBV10-2	TGCGCCAGCAGTGAAGACCCGATCTACGAGCAGTACTTC	CASSEDPIYEQYF
many	TRBD2	TRBJ2-7	TRBV29-1	TGCAGCGTCCAACTAGCGGGAGGTGCCTACGAGCAGTACTTC	CSVQLAGGAYEQYF
-	-	TRBJ2-7	TRBV6-2/TRBV6-3	TGTGCCAGCGGTTACTTGGACGGTTCCTACGAGCATTACTTC	CASGYLDGSYEHYF
-	TRBD2	TRBJ2-1	TRBV6-1	TGTGCCAGCAGTACCGGGACTAGCGGCCAAAGGGAGCAGTTCTTC	CASSTGTSGQREQFF
many	-	TRBJ2-1	TRBV10-3	TGTGCCATCAGTGACCCCGCGATCCGGGACGGATACAATGAGCAGTTCTTC	CAISDPAIRDGYNEQFF
-	-	TRBJ2-5	TRBV4-2	TGTGCCAGCAACCCAGGAGGGGCATCGGAGACCCAGTACTTC	CASNPGGASETQYF
-	-	TRBJ2-7	TRBV29-1	TGTAGCCTTGAAGGCGAACCGAACGAGCAGTATTTC	CSLEGEPNEQYF
once	-	TRBJ2-1	TRBV13	TGTGCCAGCGGTACCCCGAGCGAGAGCTCCTACAATGAGCAGTTCTTC	CASGTPSESSYNEQFF
-	-	TRBJ2-7	TRBV25-1	TGTGCCAGCAGTGATGACAGCAGGGAGCAGTACTTC	CASSDDSREQYF
-	TRBD1	TRBJ1-1	TRBV6-5	TGTGCCAGCAGTTATCAGGGGGCCTACGCTGGAGCTTCCTTT	CASSYQGAYAGASF
-	TRBD2	TRBJ2-1	TRBV11-2	TGTGTCAGCAGTTTTACTGGGACTAGCGGGAGGTCTTACAATGAGCAGTTCTTC	CVSSFTGTSGRSYNEQFF
once	-	TRBJ1-6	TRBV28	TGTGCCTCCAATCGGGGGAGTAATTCACCCCTCCACTTT	CASNRGSNSPLHF
-	-	TRBJ2-7	TRBV11-2	TGTGCCAGCACTCTTGCAGGGGTTAGCGAGCAGTACTTC	CASTLAGVSEQYF
-	-	TRBJ1-1	TRBV10-3	TGTGACATCAGTGGGCGGGCTCACGTCGGAGCTTTCTTT	CDISGRAHVGAFF
-	-	TRBJ2-5	TRBV21-1	TGTGTCAGCAGCAAAGTCGTCCAGGCTGTGACTCAGTACTTC	CVSSKVVQAVTQYF
-	-	TRBJ1-4	TRBV5-1	TGCGCCAGCAGTGAACAGGGTTCGCATGAAAAACTGTTTTTT	CASSEQGSHEKLFF
many	TRBD1	TRBJ1-1	TRBV4-2	TGTGCCAGCAGCGCTGGACAGGGGGACACTGAAGCTTTCTTT	CASSAGQGDTEAFF
once	-	TRBJ2-7	TRBV12-3/TRBV12-4	TGTGTCGGCAGTTTACTCCGATCCTACGAGCAGTACTTC	CVGSLLRSYEQYF